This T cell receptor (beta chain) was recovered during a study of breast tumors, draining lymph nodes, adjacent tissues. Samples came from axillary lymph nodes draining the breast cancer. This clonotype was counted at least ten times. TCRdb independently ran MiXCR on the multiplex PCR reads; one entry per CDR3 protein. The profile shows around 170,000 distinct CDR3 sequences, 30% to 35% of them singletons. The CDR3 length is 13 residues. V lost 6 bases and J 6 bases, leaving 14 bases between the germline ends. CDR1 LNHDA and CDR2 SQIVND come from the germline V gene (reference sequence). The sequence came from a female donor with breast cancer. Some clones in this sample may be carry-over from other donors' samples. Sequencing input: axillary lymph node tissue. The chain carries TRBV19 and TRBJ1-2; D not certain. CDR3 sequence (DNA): TGTGCCAGTAGGTCGGGCACGAGAAATGGCTACACCTTC. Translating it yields CASRSGTRNGYTF. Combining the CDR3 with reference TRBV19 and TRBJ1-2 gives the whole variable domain DGGITQSPKYLFRKEGQNVTLSCEQNLNHDAMYWYRQDPGQGLRLIYYSQIVNDFQKGDIAEGYSVSREKKESFPLTVTSAQKNPTAFYLCASRSGTRNGYTFGSGTRLTVV.